This T cell receptor (beta chain) was retrieved from a study of blood T cell repertoires in COVID-19. Study in general: T cells, B-cell-depleted T cells, or PBMCs provided the cDNA or gDNA that served as material.

The CDR3 is 15 residues long. Data came from immunoSEQ multiplex PCR; TCRdb stores just in-frame clones and leaves some out. Here the sample spans 300,000 to 350,000 clones, 88% being singletons. The receptor was isolated from a woman aged 70-85 years with COVID-19, enrolled during active disease. What was sequenced was peripheral blood. The chain employs TRBV1 and TRBJ2-1; TRBD2, the table's D call, lacks a check against the DNA. TRBV1 counts as a pseudogene. The CDR3 loop reads CTSSRKDSTSNEQFF. The CDR3 DNA sequence: TGCACCAGCAGCCGGAAGGACTCGACCTCGAATGAGCAGTTCTTC.